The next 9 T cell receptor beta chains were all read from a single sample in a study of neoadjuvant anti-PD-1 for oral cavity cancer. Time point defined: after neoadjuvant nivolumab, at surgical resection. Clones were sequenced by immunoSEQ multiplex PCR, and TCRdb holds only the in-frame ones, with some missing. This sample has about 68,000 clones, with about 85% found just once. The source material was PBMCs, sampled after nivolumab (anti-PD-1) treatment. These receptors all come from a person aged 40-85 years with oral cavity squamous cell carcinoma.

CDR3 sequence: CASSEAGTGELFF. The CDR3 DNA follows: TGTGCCAGCAGCGAAGCAGGGACCGGGGAGCTGTTTTTT. This chain joins TRBV9 and TRBJ2-2; D may be TRBD1 (5 bases). CDR1 and CDR2 (germline): SGDLS, YYNGEE. Trimming left V 3 bases short and J 5 bases short, with 8 bases between. This CDR3 is 13 amino acids long.

CDR3 coding DNA: TGTGCCAGTAGTATAGGGGGGGCCCCAGAGACCCAGTACTTC. Translated: CASSIGGAPETQYF. The chain has TRBV19 and TRBJ2-5, with D perhaps being TRBD1 or TRBD2 (6 bases each). This CDR3 is built from 14 residues. CDR1 is LNHDA and CDR2 is SQIVND in the germline V gene (reference sequence). V lost 1 base to trimming and J lost 4 bases, with 10 bases between them.

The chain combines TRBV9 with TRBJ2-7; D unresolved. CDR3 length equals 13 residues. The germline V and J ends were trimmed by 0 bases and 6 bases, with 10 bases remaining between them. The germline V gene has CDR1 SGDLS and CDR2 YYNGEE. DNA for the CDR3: TGTGCCAGCAGCGTAGAGAGTAGCTCCGAGCAGTACTTC. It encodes CASSVESSSEQYF.

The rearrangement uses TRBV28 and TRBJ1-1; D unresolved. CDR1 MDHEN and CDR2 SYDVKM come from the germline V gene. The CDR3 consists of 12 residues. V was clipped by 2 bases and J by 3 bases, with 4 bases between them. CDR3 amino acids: CASSLRYTEAFF. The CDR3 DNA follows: TGTGCCAGCAGTTTACGGTACACTGAAGCTTTCTTT.

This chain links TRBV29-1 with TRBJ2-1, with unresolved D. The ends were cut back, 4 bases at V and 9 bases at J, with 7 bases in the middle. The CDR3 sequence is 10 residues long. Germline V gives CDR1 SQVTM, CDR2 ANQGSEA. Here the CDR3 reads CSVVWGEQFF. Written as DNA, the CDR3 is TGCAGCGTTGTATGGGGTGAGCAGTTCTTC.

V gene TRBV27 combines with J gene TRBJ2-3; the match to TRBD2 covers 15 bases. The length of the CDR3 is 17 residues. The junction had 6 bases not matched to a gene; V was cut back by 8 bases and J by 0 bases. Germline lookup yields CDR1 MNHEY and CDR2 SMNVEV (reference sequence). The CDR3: CASLGTSGRTSTDTQYF. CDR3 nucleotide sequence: TGTGCCAGCCTAGGGACTAGCGGGAGGACTAGCACAGATACGCAGTATTTT.

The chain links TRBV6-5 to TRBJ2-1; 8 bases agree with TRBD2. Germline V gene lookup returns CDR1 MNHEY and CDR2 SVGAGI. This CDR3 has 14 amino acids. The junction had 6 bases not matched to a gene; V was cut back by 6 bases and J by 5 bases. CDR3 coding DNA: TGTGCCAGCAGAACGGGACTAGATAACAATGAGCAGTTCTTC. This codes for CASRTGLDNNEQFF.

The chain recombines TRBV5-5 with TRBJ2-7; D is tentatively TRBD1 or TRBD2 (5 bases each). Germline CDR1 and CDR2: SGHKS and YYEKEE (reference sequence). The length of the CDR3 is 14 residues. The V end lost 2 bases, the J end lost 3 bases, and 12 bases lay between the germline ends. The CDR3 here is CASSFRDGFYEQYF. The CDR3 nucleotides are TGTGCCAGCAGCTTCCGGGACGGTTTCTACGAGCAGTACTTC.

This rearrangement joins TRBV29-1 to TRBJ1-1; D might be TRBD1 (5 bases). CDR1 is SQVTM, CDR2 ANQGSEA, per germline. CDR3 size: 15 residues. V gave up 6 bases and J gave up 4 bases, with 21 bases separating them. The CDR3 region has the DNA TGCAGCGTCGTCGGGACGGCTCTTAGCGGCACTGAAGCTTTCTTT. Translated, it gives CSVVGTALSGTEAFF.